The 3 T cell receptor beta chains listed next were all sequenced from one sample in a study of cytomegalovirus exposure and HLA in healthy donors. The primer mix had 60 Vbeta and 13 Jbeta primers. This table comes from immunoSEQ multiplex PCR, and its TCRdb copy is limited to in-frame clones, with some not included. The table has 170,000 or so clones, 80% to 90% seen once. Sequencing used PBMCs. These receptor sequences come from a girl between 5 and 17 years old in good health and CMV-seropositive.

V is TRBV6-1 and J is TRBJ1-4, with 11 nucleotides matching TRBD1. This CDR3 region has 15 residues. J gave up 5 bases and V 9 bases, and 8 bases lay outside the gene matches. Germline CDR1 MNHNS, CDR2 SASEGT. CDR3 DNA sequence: TGTGCCAGTGCCGAGGGGACAGGGGGGAATGAAAAACTGTTTTTT. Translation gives CASAEGTGGNEKLFF.

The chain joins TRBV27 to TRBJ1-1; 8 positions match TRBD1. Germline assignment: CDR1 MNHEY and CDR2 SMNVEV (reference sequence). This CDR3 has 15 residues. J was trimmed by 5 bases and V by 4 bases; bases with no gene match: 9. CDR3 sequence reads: CASSSYRRTGTEAFF. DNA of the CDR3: TGTGCCAGCAGTTCCTACCGGCGGACAGGGACTGAAGCTTTCTTT.

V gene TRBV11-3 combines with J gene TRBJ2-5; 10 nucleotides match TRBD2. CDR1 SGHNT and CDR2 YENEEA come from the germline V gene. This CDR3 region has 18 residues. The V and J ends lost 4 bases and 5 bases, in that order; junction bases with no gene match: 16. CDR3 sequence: CASSSSGSGGGTLETQYF. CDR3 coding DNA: TGTGCCAGCAGCTCCTCCGGGAGCGGGGGGGGTACGTTGGAGACCCAGTACTTC.